This section outlines one T cell receptor beta chain sequence together with its context. PCR involved 60 Vbeta and 13 Jbeta primers. Data came from immunoSEQ multiplex PCR; TCRdb stores just in-frame clones and leaves some out. The sample lists 180,000 or so clones; around three quarters were seen once. The data are from a study of cytomegalovirus exposure and HLA in healthy donors. After removal of 4 bases from V and 8 bases from J, the junction contained 3 bases not matched to a gene. This CDR3 spans 13 amino acids. Germline lookup yields CDR1 WNHNN and CDR2 SYGVQD (reference sequence). The rearrangement links TRBV10-1 to TRBJ1-2; 11 bases align to TRBD1. This sequence originates from a woman aged 25 to 45 in good health and CMV-seropositive. Material for sequencing was PBMCs. DNA for the CDR3: TGCGCCAGCAGTGCGGACAGGGGGCTGGGCTACACCTTC. Amino acid sequence: CASSADRGLGYTF.